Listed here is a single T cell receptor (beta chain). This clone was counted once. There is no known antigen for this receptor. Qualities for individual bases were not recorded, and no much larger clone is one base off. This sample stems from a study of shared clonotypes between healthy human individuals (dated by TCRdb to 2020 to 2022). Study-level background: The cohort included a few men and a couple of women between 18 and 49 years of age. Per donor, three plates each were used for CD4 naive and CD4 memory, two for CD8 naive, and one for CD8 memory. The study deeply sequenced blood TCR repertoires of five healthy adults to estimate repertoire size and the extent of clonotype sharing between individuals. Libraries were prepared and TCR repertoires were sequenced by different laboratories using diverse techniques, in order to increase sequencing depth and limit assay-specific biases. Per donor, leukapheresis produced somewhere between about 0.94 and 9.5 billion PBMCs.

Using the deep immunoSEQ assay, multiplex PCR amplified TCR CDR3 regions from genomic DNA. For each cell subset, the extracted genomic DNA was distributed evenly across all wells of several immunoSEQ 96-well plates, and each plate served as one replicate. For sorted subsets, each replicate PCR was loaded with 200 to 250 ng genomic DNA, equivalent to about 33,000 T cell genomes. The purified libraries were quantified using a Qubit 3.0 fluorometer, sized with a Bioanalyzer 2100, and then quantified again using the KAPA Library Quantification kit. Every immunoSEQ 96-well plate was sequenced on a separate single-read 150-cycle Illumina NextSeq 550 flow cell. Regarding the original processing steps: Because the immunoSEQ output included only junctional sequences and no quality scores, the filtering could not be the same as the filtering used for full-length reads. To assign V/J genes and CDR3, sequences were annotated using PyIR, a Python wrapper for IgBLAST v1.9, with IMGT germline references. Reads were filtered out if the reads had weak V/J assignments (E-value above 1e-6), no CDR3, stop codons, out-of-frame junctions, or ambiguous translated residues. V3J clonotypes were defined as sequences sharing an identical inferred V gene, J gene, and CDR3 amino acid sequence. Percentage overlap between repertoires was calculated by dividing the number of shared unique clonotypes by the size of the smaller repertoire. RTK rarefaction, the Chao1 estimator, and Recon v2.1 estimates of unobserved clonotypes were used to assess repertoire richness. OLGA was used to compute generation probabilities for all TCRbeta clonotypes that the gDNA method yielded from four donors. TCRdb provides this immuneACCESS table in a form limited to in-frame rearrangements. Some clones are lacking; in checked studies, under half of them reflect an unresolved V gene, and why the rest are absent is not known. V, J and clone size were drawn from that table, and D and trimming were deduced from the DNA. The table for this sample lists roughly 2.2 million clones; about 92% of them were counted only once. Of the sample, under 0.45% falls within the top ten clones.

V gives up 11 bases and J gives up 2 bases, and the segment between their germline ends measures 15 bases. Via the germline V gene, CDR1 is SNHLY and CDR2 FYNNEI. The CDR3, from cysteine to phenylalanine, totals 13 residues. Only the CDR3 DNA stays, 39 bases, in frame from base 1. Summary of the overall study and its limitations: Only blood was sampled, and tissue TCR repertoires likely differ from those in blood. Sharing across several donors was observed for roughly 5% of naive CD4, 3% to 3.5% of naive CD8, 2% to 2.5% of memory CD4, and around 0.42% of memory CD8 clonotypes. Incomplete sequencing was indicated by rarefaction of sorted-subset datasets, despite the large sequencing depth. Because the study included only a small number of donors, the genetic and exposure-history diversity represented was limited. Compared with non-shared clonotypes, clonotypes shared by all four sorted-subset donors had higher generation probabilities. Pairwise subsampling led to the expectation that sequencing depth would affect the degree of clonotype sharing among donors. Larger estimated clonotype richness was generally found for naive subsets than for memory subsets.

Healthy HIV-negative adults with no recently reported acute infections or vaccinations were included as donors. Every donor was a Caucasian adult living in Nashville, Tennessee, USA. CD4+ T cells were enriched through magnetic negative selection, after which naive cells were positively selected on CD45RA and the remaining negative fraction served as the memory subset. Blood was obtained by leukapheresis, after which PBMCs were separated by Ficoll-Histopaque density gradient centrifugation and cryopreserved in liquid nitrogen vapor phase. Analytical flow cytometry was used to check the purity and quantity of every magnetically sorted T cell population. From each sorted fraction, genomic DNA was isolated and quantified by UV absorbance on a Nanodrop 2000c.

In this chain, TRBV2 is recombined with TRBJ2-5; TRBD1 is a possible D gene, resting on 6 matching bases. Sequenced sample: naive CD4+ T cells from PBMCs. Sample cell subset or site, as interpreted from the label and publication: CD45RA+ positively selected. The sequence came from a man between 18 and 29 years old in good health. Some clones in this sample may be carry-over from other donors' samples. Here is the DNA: TGTGCCGGGGAGAATGGACAGCAAGAGACCCAGTACTTC. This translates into CAGENGQQETQYF.